Listed here are 4 T cell receptor beta chains from one sample, sequenced in a study of T cell responses to AZD1222 COVID-19 vaccine (TCRdb year 2021). Libraries came from the immunoSEQ multiplex PCR assay. TCRdb retrieved this table from immuneACCESS and kept in-frame rearrangements only. Not all clones are present; in checked studies, unresolved V genes account for under half, and no reason is known for the remainder. Across this sample there are over 130,000 clones, with 92% seen only once. About a tenth of the sample is in the top ten clones. In light of the paper, this sample's time point label describes: about 28 days (+/-7) after the second vaccine dose. The sequencing used peripheral blood, collected 28 days after the second AZD1222 dose. Receptors were obtained from an adult who received the AZD1222 COVID-19 vaccine.

Written as DNA, the CDR3 is TGTGCCAGCAGTTACTTACAGGGGTGGAACACTGAAGCTTTCTTT. Protein sequence: CASSYLQGWNTEAFF. V is TRBV6-5 and J is TRBJ1-1, with 7 bases aligning to TRBD1. V gave up 1 base and J gave up 1 base; unmatched junction bases: 3. Germline CDR1 is MNHEY and CDR2 is SVGAGI. CDR3 length equals 15 residues.

This sequence joins TRBV18 and TRBJ1-4, with TRBD1 matching 9 bases. Unmatched junction bases numbered 4, after V lost 4 bases and J lost 7 bases. CDR1 is KGHSH and CDR2 is LQKENI in the germline V gene. There are 14 residues in the CDR3. In nucleotides, the CDR3 is TGTGCCAGCTCACAACAGGGGGCTCGTGAAAAACTGTTTTTT. Residues: CASSQQGAREKLFF.

The chain couples TRBV19 to TRBJ1-4; D is unclear. V gave up 5 bases and J gave up 6 bases, with 13 bases separating them. The CDR3 loop spans 14 amino acids. Germline V CDR1 and CDR2: LNHDA, SQIVND (reference sequence). This CDR3 is CASSSLGGDEKLFF. The CDR3 nucleotides read TGTGCCAGTAGTTCCCTGGGAGGAGATGAAAAACTGTTTTTT.

The V and J genes are TRBV5-1 and TRBJ1-4, with 9 bases matching TRBD1. There are 14 residues in the CDR3. The germline CDR1 and CDR2 sequences are SGHRS and YFSETQ. After removal of 0 bases from V and 8 bases from J, the junction contained 2 bases not matched to a gene. CDR3 sequence (DNA): TGCGCCAGCAGCTTGGACGGGACAGGGGAAAAACTGTTTTTT. Amino acids: CASSLDGTGEKLFF.